Given below is one T cell receptor beta chain in context. Data came from immunoSEQ multiplex PCR; TCRdb stores just in-frame clones and leaves some out. The repertoire holds more than 110,000 clones, with about 90% as singletons. Trimming stripped 4 bases from V and 0 bases from J, with 9 bases between. The germline V gene encodes CDR1 LNHDA and CDR2 SQIVND (reference sequence). The CDR3 is 14 residues long. The sample originates from a study of blood T cell repertoires in COVID-19. The sequence was collected from a woman aged 80 or over with acute or convalescent COVID-19. This sequence joins TRBV19 and TRBJ2-5; perhaps TRBD1 as D (5 bases). Sequences were obtained from peripheral blood. CDR3 coding DNA: TGTGCCAGTAGTACGCGACAGTACCAAGAGACCCAGTACTTC. Amino acid sequence: CASSTRQYQETQYF.